These 32 T cell receptor beta chains came from one sample sequenced in a study of a mutant IDH1 vaccine in newly diagnosed glioma. The time point here: baseline, week 1 (first vaccination visit). Treatment in this sample: pre-vaccination baseline after standard-of-care therapy. Assay used: immunoSEQ multiplex PCR; TCRdb lists only in-frame clones, some missing. The sample records around 100,000 clones, roughly 87% being singletons. The sequences come from PBMCs, collected from a glioma patient treated with radiotherapy, temozolomide or both. The source of these receptors is a man aged 40-49 years with glioma. Some clones in this sample may be carry-over from other donors' samples.

The chain joins TRBV29-1 to TRBJ1-2, with 10 bases fitting TRBD1. The germline gives CDR1 SQVTM, CDR2 ANQGSEA. The CDR3 extends over 18 amino acids. Unmatched junction bases numbered 15, after V lost 4 bases and J lost 1 base. In DNA form, the CDR3 reads TGCAGCGTTGTAGCCGTGGGGGACAGGGGCGATCGTAACTATGGCTACACCTTC. This gives the protein CSVVAVGDRGDRNYGYTF.

This chain uses TRBV9 with TRBJ1-3; the match to TRBD1 covers 8 bases. V was pared by 4 bases and J by 0 bases, with 6 bases of the junction left unmatched. CDR3 length equals 16 residues. CDR1 SGDLS and CDR2 YYNGEE come from the germline V gene. CDR3 sequence: CASSFGTGFSGNTIYF. As DNA, the CDR3 is TGTGCCAGCAGCTTCGGGACAGGCTTCTCTGGAAACACCATATATTTT.

The genes are TRBV6-6 and TRBJ1-2; no firm D call. Trimming took off 4 bases at V and 3 bases at J, with 9 bases between the two ends. Germline lookup yields CDR1 MNHNY and CDR2 SVGAGI (reference sequence). The CDR3 is made up of 13 amino acids. The CDR3 here is CASSLGVDYGYTF. In nucleotides, the CDR3 is TGTGCCAGCAGTTTAGGTGTTGACTATGGCTACACCTTC.

The chain carries TRBV10-2 and TRBJ1-1, with D unresolved. Between the trimmed V and J ends, which lost 6 bases and 0 bases, there was a span of 17 bases. The CDR3 length is 16 residues. Germline V gene data show CDR1 as WSHSY and CDR2 as SAAADI. The CDR3 bases are TGCGCCAGCAGAGGAGGAACGACATTCATGAACACTGAAGCTTTCTTT. Protein: CASRGGTTFMNTEAFF.

The rearrangement links TRBV7-8 to TRBJ1-1; 8 nucleotides match TRBD1. CDR3 length: 16 amino acids. Looked up from germline, CDR1 is SGHVS and CDR2 is FQNEAQ. With 6 bases clipped from V and 1 base from J, the junction kept 10 bases outside the gene matches. The CDR3, as DNA: TGTGCCAGCAGGCTGATTAGTGGGACAGGGAACACTGAAGCTTTCTTT. Translating it yields CASRLISGTGNTEAFF.

This rearrangement joins TRBV30 to TRBJ2-7; perhaps D is TRBD1 or TRBD2 (5 bases each). Germline CDR1 is GTSNPN and CDR2 is SVGIG (reference sequence). The CDR3 has 17 amino acids. Trimming pared 3 bases from V and 1 base from J, leaving 22 bases between. Here the CDR3 DNA reads TGTGCCTGGAGCACCCGTCCTTTGGGGGTGCGGTCCTACGAGCAGTACTTC. Its protein product is CAWSTRPLGVRSYEQYF.

This rearrangement joins TRBV25-1 to TRBJ1-1; D might be TRBD1 (6 bases). The CDR3 totals 12 residues. The V gene lost 6 bases and the J gene lost 2 bases, with 7 bases spanning the gap. Germline CDR1 reads MGHDK; CDR2 reads SYGVNS. The CDR3 nucleotides are TGTGCCAGCAGGGACAGCAACACTGAAGCTTTCTTT. Encoded protein: CASRDSNTEAFF.

The CDR3 region is CAISDRAPNEKLFF. CDR3 nucleotide sequence: TGTGCCATCAGTGACAGAGCCCCTAATGAAAAACTGTTTTTT. V and J are TRBV10-3 and TRBJ1-4; D gene uncertain. Trimming took off 3 bases at V and 3 bases at J, with 8 bases between the two ends. This CDR3 comprises 14 residues. Germline V lookup: CDR1 ENHRY, CDR2 SYGVKD.

The chain combines TRBV5-1 with TRBJ1-2; D uncertain. V dropped 0 bases and J dropped 8 bases, with 14 bases sitting between them. From germline, CDR1 is SGHRS and CDR2 YFSETQ. The CDR3 length is 14 residues. The CDR3 here is CASSLDRVAIGYTF. The CDR3 DNA sequence: TGCGCCAGCAGCTTGGATAGGGTCGCCATAGGCTACACCTTC.

This clone was observed at least ten times. The chain employs TRBV2 and TRBJ1-2; TRBD1 matches at 10 bases. Germline V gene sequence: CDR1 SNHLY, CDR2 FYNNEI. The length of the CDR3 is 13 residues. With 5 bases clipped from V and 8 bases from J, the junction kept 5 bases outside the gene matches. In nucleotides, the CDR3 is TGTGCCAGCAGTCCGACAGGGGGCGACGGCTACACCTTC. This encodes CASSPTGGDGYTF.

DNA for the CDR3: TGTGCCAGCAGGGAACAGGGAACTTCCTACGAGCAGTACTTC. Amino acid sequence: CASREQGTSYEQYF. The chain combines TRBV6-1 with TRBJ2-7; possible D gene TRBD1, 6 bases. Germline V gene lookup returns CDR1 MNHNS and CDR2 SASEGT. The CDR3 contains 14 residues. Trimming removed 6 bases from V and 1 base from J, with 13 bases in between.

The chain couples TRBV6-5 to TRBJ2-7, with D perhaps assigned TRBD1 or TRBD2 (5 bases each). Germline V gene data show CDR1 as MNHEY and CDR2 as SVGAGI. The ends were cut back, 11 bases at V and 3 bases at J, with 11 bases in the middle. The CDR3 runs 11 residues. For the CDR3, the DNA is TGTGCCCTAAAGGGGAGCTACGAGCAGTACTTC. It codes for CALKGSYEQYF.

This clone was detected once. V usage is TRBV5-1 and J usage is TRBJ1-3; 7 nucleotides align to TRBD1. Trimming took 3 bases from V and 3 from J; bases not matched to a gene: 3. Germline values: CDR1 SGHRS, CDR2 YFSETQ. The CDR3 runs 14 residues. CDR3 nucleotide sequence: TGCGCCAGCAGCTATGGGACAGATGGAAACACCATATATTTT. Translating gives CASSYGTDGNTIYF.

A few counts support this clone. The chain carries TRBV30 and TRBJ2-2; 10 bases line up with TRBD1. V gave up 3 bases and J gave up 0 bases; unmatched junction bases: 4. The CDR3 is 16 residues long. Germline lookup yields CDR1 GTSNPN and CDR2 SVGIG (reference sequence). In nucleotides, the CDR3 is TGTGCCTGGAGGGACAGGGGGTTACCGAACACCGGGGAGCTGTTTTTT. This codes for CAWRDRGLPNTGELFF.

This chain connects TRBV19 to TRBJ1-1; D is perhaps TRBD1 (6 bases). The CDR3 spans 17 residues. V lost 3 bases and J lost 4, with 21 bases in between. The germline gives CDR1 LNHDA, CDR2 SQIVND (reference sequence). CDR3 DNA: TGTGCCAGTAGTATCCGGCAGGGGAGTTCGGTGAGCACTGAAGCTTTCTTT. As protein: CASSIRQGSSVSTEAFF.

The V call is TRBV29-1, the J call TRBJ2-7, with 9 bases aligning to TRBD1. CDR3 length: 13 residues. With V trimmed by 7 bases and J by 6 bases, 10 bases remained unmatched. Germline CDR1 reads SQVTM; CDR2 reads ANQGSEA. The CDR3 bases are TGCAGCGGCATGGGACAGGGAGGGGGCGAGCAGTACTTC. This codes for CSGMGQGGGEQYF.

The chain recombines TRBV29-1 with TRBJ2-3; the match to TRBD2 covers 9 bases. This CDR3 region has 13 residues. CDR1 SQVTM and CDR2 ANQGSEA come from the germline V gene. Germline trimming cut 7 bases from V and 2 bases from J; bases unmatched to any gene: 4. This chain's CDR3 is CSGRLADTDTQYF. CDR3 in DNA: TGCAGCGGCCGACTAGCGGACACAGATACGCAGTATTTT.

The chain uses TRBV27 and TRBJ2-7, with D maybe TRBD1 (6 bases). With 3 bases removed from V and 3 bases from J, the gap between germline ends came to 9 bases. This CDR3 contains 13 residues. Germline CDR1 MNHEY, CDR2 SMNVEV (reference sequence). CDR3 protein: CASSLTGYYEQYF. DNA for the CDR3: TGTGCCAGCAGTTTGACAGGTTACTACGAGCAGTACTTC.

CDR3 residues: CAIMLDVGQPQHF. The DNA of the CDR3 is TGTGCCATCATGTTGGACGTGGGGCAGCCCCAGCATTTT. The genes are TRBV2 and TRBJ1-5, with unresolved D. In germline, CDR1 is SNHLY, CDR2 FYNNEI. CDR3 size: 13 residues. The V gene lost 10 bases and the J gene lost 7 bases, with 17 bases spanning the gap.

J is TRBJ2-7 and V is TRBV7-9, with D perhaps matching TRBD1 (5 bases). Trimming took 1 base from V and 1 from J, leaving 8 bases between them. From germline, CDR1 is SEHNR and CDR2 FQNEAQ (reference sequence). The CDR3 spans 14 residues. The CDR3 DNA is TGTGCCAGCAGCTTAGATCAGGGTTCCTACGAGCAGTACTTC. Translation: CASSLDQGSYEQYF.

V and J are TRBV5-1 and TRBJ2-2, with no clear D. Germline V lookup: CDR1 SGHRS, CDR2 YFSETQ. Between the trimmed V and J ends, which lost 0 bases and 5 bases, there was a span of 8 bases. The CDR3 length is 14 residues. In nucleotides, the CDR3 is TGCGCCAGCAGCTTGGGCCAGTCAACCGGGGAGCTGTTTTTT. Translation: CASSLGQSTGELFF.

The V and J genes are TRBV6-5 and TRBJ1-4; 10 positions agree with TRBD1. The CDR3 sequence is 15 residues long. The junction had 7 bases not matched to a gene; V was cut back by 6 bases and J by 6 bases. Germline CDR1 MNHEY, CDR2 SVGAGI. The CDR3 DNA is TGTGCCAGCAGACGCACCGGGACAGGGGATGAAAAACTGTTTTTT. Translating it yields CASRRTGTGDEKLFF.

The chain carries TRBV10-1 and TRBJ2-5, with D uncertain. From germline, CDR1 is WNHNN and CDR2 SYGVQD (reference sequence). Trimming pared 8 bases from V and 5 bases from J, leaving 6 bases between. CDR3 length: 10 amino acids. This chain's CDR3 is CASAGETQYF. Written as DNA, the CDR3 is TGCGCCAGCGCCGGGGAGACCCAGTACTTC.

DNA of the CDR3: TGTGCCAGCAGCGTTTGGGACAGAAGCAATCAGCCCCAGCATTTT. Its protein is CASSVWDRSNQPQHF. V and J are TRBV5-6 and TRBJ1-5; 7 bases match TRBD1. The germline CDR1 and CDR2 sequences are SGHDT and YYEEEE. The V segment lost 4 bases and the J segment 1 base; nucleotides outside the gene matches: 5. This CDR3 comprises 15 residues.

This clone was seen just once. V gene TRBV18 combines with J gene TRBJ1-3, with D perhaps matching TRBD1 (5 bases). V was pared by 2 bases and J by 6 bases, with 8 bases between. Germline CDR1 and CDR2: KGHSH and LQKENI. The CDR3 runs to 13 residues. CDR3 loop: CASSPEGVNTIYF. CDR3 DNA sequence: TGTGCCAGCTCACCAGAAGGGGTAAACACCATATATTTT. Using reference TRBV18 and TRBJ1-3 for the parts outside the CDR3, the full variable domain is NAGVMQNPRHLVRRRGQEARLRCSPMKGHSHVYWYRQLPEEGLKFMVYLQKENIIDESGMPKERFSAEFPKEGPSILRIQQVVRGDSAAYFCASSPEGVNTIYFGEGSWLTVV.

V is TRBV10-1 and J is TRBJ2-7; D is uncertain. This CDR3 is built from 12 residues. Per germline, CDR1 WNHNN and CDR2 SYGVQD (reference sequence). V lost 0 bases, J lost 4 bases, and 4 bases lay in between. In DNA, the CDR3 is TGCGCCAGCAGTGAGTCGTCTTACGAGCAGTACTTC. Translating it yields CASSESSYEQYF.

This chain joins TRBV29-1 and TRBJ2-7; TRBD1 matches 8 bases. After removal of 7 bases from V and 2 bases from J, the junction contained 7 bases not matched to a gene. There are 13 residues in the CDR3. Germline lookup yields CDR1 SQVTM and CDR2 ANQGSEA. The DNA of the CDR3 is TGCAGCGGATACGGACAGGGTCCCTACGAGCAGTACTTC. Amino acids: CSGYGQGPYEQYF.

The chain joins TRBV9 to TRBJ2-7; the match to TRBD2 covers 11 bases. The CDR3 is 14 residues long. V lost 3 bases and J lost 9; bases outside the gene matches: 8. Per germline, CDR1 SGDLS and CDR2 YYNGEE. CDR3 DNA: TGTGCCAGCAGCGCGACTAGCGGGGCTCTAACGCAGTACTTC. It is translated as CASSATSGALTQYF.

V is TRBV5-1 and J is TRBJ2-1; D might be TRBD2 (6 bases). This CDR3 has 15 residues. From germline, CDR1 is SGHRS and CDR2 YFSETQ. V lost 7 bases to trimming and J lost 2 bases, with 16 bases between them. CDR3 coding DNA: TGCGCCAGCGCCGCACGCGGGGTAGCCTACAATGAGCAGTTCTTC. It is translated as CASAARGVAYNEQFF.

This clone appeared a single time. V usage is TRBV29-1 and J usage is TRBJ1-3; 8 nucleotides align to TRBD1. V lost 7 bases to trimming and J lost 8 bases; unmatched junction nucleotides: 4. Germline values: CDR1 SQVTM, CDR2 ANQGSEA. This CDR3 region has 11 residues. This CDR3 is CSGGQGDTIYF. CDR3 sequence (DNA): TGCAGCGGTGGACAGGGAGACACCATATATTTT.

Here the CDR3 reads CASSLDPGSNTGELFF. The CDR3 coding sequence is TGTGCCAGCAGCTTAGATCCAGGGTCCAACACCGGGGAGCTGTTTTTT. The chain has TRBV13 and TRBJ2-2; D perhaps matches TRBD1 (5 bases). CDR1 PRHDT and CDR2 FYEKMQ come from the germline V gene (reference sequence). The length of the CDR3 is 16 residues. Trimming stripped 1 base from V and 2 bases from J, with 11 bases between.

The chain recombines TRBV15 with TRBJ1-2; no clear D gene. The germline CDR1 and CDR2 sequences are LNHNV and YYDKDF (reference sequence). Deletions cut 5 bases from V and 7 bases from J, with 11 bases between. The length of the CDR3 is 12 residues. The CDR3 DNA follows: TGTGCCACCAGCTCCCCCCCCGGTGGCTACACCTTC. It translates to CATSSPPGGYTF.